This record covers a single T cell receptor beta chain. Study processing details: From reference gene primer amplification, estimates of nucleated cell counts were derived. Here immunoSEQ multiplex PCR was the method, and the copy in TCRdb shows in-frame clones only, minus some. From that table come the V and J calls and clone size; the DNA was used to work out D and trimming. The table shows 300,000 to 400,000 clones, with around 87% occurring only once. There are 16 residues in the CDR3. CDR1 and CDR2 (germline): SGHVS, FNYEAQ. J was trimmed by 2 bases and V by 5 bases; bases with no gene match: 9. This sample was taken from a study of blood T cell repertoires in COVID-19. On the study more broadly: The study drew acute and convalescent COVID-19 samples from the United States, Italy and Spain.

Followed longitudinally, the Seattle patients had been enrolled during active infection. This clonotype was obtained from a woman aged 55-69 years with COVID-19, enrolled during active disease. The sequenced material came from peripheral blood. This chain links TRBV7-6 with TRBJ2-1, with 7 bases identical to TRBD1. Here the CDR3 reads CASSVIEGATYNEQFF. The CDR3, as DNA: TGTGCCAGCAGCGTGATCGAGGGGGCCACCTACAATGAGCAGTTCTTC.